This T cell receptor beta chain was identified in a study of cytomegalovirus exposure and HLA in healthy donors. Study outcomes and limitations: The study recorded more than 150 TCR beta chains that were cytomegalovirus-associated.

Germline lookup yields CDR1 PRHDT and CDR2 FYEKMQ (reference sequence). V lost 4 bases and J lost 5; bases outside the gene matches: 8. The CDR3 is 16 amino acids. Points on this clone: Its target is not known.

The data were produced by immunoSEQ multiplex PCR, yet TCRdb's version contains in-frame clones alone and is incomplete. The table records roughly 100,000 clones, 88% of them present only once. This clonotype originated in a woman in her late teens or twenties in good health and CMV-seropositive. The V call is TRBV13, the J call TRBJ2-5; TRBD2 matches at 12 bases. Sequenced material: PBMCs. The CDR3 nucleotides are TGTGCCAGCAGCTCCCAGACTAGCGGGGGTTTTGAGACCCAGTACTTC. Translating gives CASSSQTSGGFETQYF.